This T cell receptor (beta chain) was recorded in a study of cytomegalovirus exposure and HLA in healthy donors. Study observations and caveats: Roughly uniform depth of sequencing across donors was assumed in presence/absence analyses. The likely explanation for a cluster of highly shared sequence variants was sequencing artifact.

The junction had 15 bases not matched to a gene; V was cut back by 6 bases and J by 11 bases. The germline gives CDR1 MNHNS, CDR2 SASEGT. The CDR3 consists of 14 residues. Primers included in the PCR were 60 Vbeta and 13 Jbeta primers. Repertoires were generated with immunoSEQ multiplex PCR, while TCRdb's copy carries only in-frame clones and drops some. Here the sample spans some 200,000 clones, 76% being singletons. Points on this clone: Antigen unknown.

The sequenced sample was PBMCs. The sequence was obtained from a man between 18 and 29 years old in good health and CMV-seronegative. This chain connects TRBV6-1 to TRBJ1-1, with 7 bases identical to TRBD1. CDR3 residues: CASSTPLRPGGAFF. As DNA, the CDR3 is TGTGCCAGCAGCACTCCCCTTCGGCCAGGGGGTGCTTTCTTT.